This TCR beta chain appears in the sequencing data of a study of blood T cell repertoires in COVID-19. About the study: Both acute and convalescent COVID-19 samples were obtained from the United States, Italy and Spain.

Under the authors' procedure: Reference gene primers were amplified, and this amplification served to estimate nucleated cell counts. Measured with immunoSEQ multiplex PCR; TCRdb has only the in-frame clones, and not every one. D and trimming come from the DNA, and the V and J calls and clone size come from that table. Here the sample spans roughly 340,000 clones, about 87% being singletons. V trimming: 4 bases; J trimming: 0 bases; junction bases outside the gene matches: 13. CDR3 length equals 19 residues. The V gene's germline CDR1 is SGHVS and CDR2 FNYEAQ. Participants were aged about 18 to 100 years from around 26 US areas.

Sequenced sample: PBMCs or T cells enriched from blood (not recorded which). The genes are TRBV7-6 and TRBJ2-3, with 10 bases that match TRBD2. The receptor's source is a man aged 35 to 55 in a cohort exposed to, infected with or recovered from COVID-19 (not recorded which). The CDR3 DNA is TGTGCCAGCAGCTCCAGGACCCAGCGGGAGGGAGGGAGCACAGATACGCAGTATTTT. Its translation: CASSSRTQREGGSTDTQYF. Together with reference TRBV7-6 and TRBJ2-3, the CDR3 gives the full variable domain: GAGVSQSPRYKVTKRGQDVALRCDPISGHVSLYWYRQALGQGPEFLTYFNYEAQQDKSGLPNDRFSAERPEGSISTLTIQRTEQRDSAMYRCASSSRTQREGGSTDTQYFGPGTRLTVL.